The 3 T cell receptor beta chains reported below all come from one sample, sequenced in a study of T cells after yellow fever vaccination (dated by TCRdb to between 2019 and 2020). The treatment or condition label of this sample denotes: live attenuated yellow fever vaccine strain. The method behind the library was 5' RACE. These reads were obtained on an Illumina HiSeq 2500. TCRdb handled the public reads itself, with Q25 trimming in fastp and clone calling in MiXCR, and kept productive beta chains. For every CDR3 protein sequence, its rows merge into one entry that carries the most common genes and DNA. The sample yields some 400,000 distinct CDR3 sequences; over 5% were counted once. The top ten hold 14% to 15% of the sample. The sequences come from PBMCs, collected 5 days after the yellow fever booster vaccination. These receptors originate from a man younger than 40 who received the YFV17D yellow fever vaccine.

This chain connects TRBV5-1 to TRBJ2-5, with 7 bases that match TRBD1. The ends lost 7 bases at V and 4 bases at J; junction bases unmatched: 13. Per germline, CDR1 SGHRS and CDR2 YFSETQ. The CDR3 is 15 residues long. The CDR3 loop reads CASQTDRHRSETQYF. The CDR3 DNA is TGCGCCAGCCAGACGGACAGGCATCGGTCAGAGACCCAGTACTTC.

This chain connects TRBV21-1 to TRBJ2-3; the table's D call TRBD2 went unverified against the DNA. TRBV21-1 is designated a pseudogene. The CDR3 is 14 amino acids. CDR3 protein: CAGWREEGTERQYF. The CDR3 DNA sequence: TGTGCCGGTTGGCGGGAGGAAGGCACAGAGAGGCAGTATTTT.

This clonotype was recorded at least ten times. The chain carries TRBV5-1 and TRBJ2-3; D is ambiguous. Germline CDR1 reads SGHRS; CDR2 reads YFSETQ. Trimming took off 0 bases at V and 6 bases at J, with 2 bases between the two ends. The CDR3 is 11 amino acids. The DNA of the CDR3 is TGCGCCAGCAGCTTGGACGATACGCAGTATTTT. This codes for CASSLDDTQYF. Full variable domain (remainder filled in from reference TRBV5-1 and TRBJ2-3): KAGVTQTPRYLIKTRGQQVTLSCSPISGHRSVSWYQQTPGQGLQFLFEYFSETQRNKGNFPGRFSGRQFSNSRSEMNVSTLELGDSALYLCASSLDDTQYFGPGTRLTVL.